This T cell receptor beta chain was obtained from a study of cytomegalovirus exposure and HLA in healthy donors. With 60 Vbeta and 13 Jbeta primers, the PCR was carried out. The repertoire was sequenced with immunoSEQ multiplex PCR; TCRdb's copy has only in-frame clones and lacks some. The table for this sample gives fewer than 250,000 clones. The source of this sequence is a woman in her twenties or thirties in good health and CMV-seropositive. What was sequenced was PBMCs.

Here the CDR3 reads CASSPRGSGVLVRPGASTDTQYF. In DNA, the CDR3 is TGTGCCAGCAGTCCGCGGGGTAGCGGGGTACTAGTAAGGCCCGGGGCCTCAACAGATACGCAGTATTTT. The chain employs TRBV2 and TRBJ2-3, with 8 nucleotides matching TRBD2. V dropped 5 bases and J dropped 3; count of bases not matched to a gene: 31. The CDR3 is 23 residues long. Germline CDR1 and CDR2: SNHLY and FYNNEI.